This TCR beta chain stems from a study of cytomegalovirus exposure and HLA in healthy donors. Study-level results: Only CMV serostatus was available as immune exposure information.

In the PCR, 60 Vbeta and 13 Jbeta primers were used. The data were produced by immunoSEQ multiplex PCR, yet TCRdb's version contains in-frame clones alone and is incomplete. Of about 160,000 clones listed, 65% to 85% are singletons. Per germline, CDR1 SGHTA and CDR2 FQGNSA. The length of the CDR3 is 12 residues. V was trimmed by 0 bases and J by 9 bases, leaving 5 bases between them. Of note for this clone: Antigen unknown.

The material sequenced was PBMCs. This TCR was recovered from a woman aged 18 to 35 in good health and CMV-seronegative. The chain couples TRBV7-2 to TRBJ1-4; D gene uncertain. The DNA for the CDR3 is TGTGCCAGCAGCTTAGCCGACAAAAAACTGTTTTTT. It codes for CASSLADKKLFF.